This T cell receptor beta chain was profiled in a study of T cell responses to AZD1222 COVID-19 vaccine. Worth noting for this clone: Antigen: not known.

The ends were cut back, 0 bases at V and 8 bases at J, with 10 bases in the middle. The CDR3 covers 13 residues. The V gene's germline CDR1 is GTSNPN and CDR2 SVGIG (reference sequence). Study-level results: Repertoires were obtained only post-peak T cell response. Mapped onto spike, vaccine-associated CD4 TCRs spanned it and were dominant at 160-218 and 743-854. The study found Spike-specific TCR breadth and depth rose after two AZD1222 doses.

The table came from immunoSEQ multiplex PCR; TCRdb's copy has only in-frame clones and leaves some out. This sample carries around 200,000 clones, about 86% of them seen once, and the ten largest clones take 0.49%. The rearrangement uses TRBV30 and TRBJ1-4; D is unresolved. This receptor was obtained from an adult in good health. The sample was peripheral blood, taken on day 0 of AZD1222 vaccination. The CDR3 is CAWSVRGREKLFF. The CDR3 DNA reads as TGTGCCTGGAGTGTGAGAGGGCGCGAAAAACTGTTTTTT.